The 26 T cell receptor beta chains below all came from one sample that was sequenced in a study of OX40 agonist ivuxolimab in advanced cancers. Produced via immunoSEQ multiplex PCR; TCRdb's table is partial and in-frame only. Of 45,000 to 65,000 clones in the sample, 88% were seen once. The sample in question was CD4+ or CD8+ T cells sorted from blood, obtained in a trial of the OX40 agonist ivuxolimab. The source is an adult with an advanced solid tumor such as melanoma, head and neck, liver or kidney cancer.

The V call is TRBV6-6, the J call TRBJ2-1, with no clear D. V was cut by 2 bases and J by 6 bases, with 14 bases left in between. CDR3 size: 15 residues. Germline CDR1 is MNHNY and CDR2 is SVGAGI (reference sequence). The CDR3: CASSYNRDPFNEQFF. DNA of the CDR3: TGTGCCAGCAGTTACAACCGAGATCCGTTCAATGAGCAGTTCTTC.

The chain is built from TRBV6-5 and TRBJ1-1; 8 positions match TRBD1. The CDR3 sequence is 14 residues long. J was trimmed by 4 bases and V by 2 bases; bases with no gene match: 3. Germline V gene data show CDR1 as MNHEY and CDR2 as SVGAGI. CDR3 DNA sequence: TGTGCCAGCAGTTACCAGGGGGCCGGCACTGAAGCTTTCTTT. The encoded protein is CASSYQGAGTEAFF.

The chain links TRBV2 to TRBJ2-1; the D gene is possibly TRBD2 (6 bases). The CDR3 is 14 amino acids. Trimming took 11 bases from V and 1 from J, leaving 15 bases between them. The germline V gene has CDR1 SNHLY and CDR2 FYNNEI. CDR3 protein: CAHWAGKSYNEQFF. As DNA, the CDR3 is TGTGCCCATTGGGCGGGAAAGTCCTACAATGAGCAGTTCTTC. The complete variable domain, with remaining parts taken from reference TRBV2 and TRBJ2-1, reads EPEVTQTPSHQVTQMGQEVILRCVPISNHLYFYWYRQILGQKVEFLVSFYNNEISEKSEIFDDQFSVERPDGSNFTLKIRSTKLEDSAMYFCAHWAGKSYNEQFFGPGTRLTVL.

The chain's CDR3 is CASSYLGGGETQYF. CDR3 bases: TGTGCCAGCAGTTACCTCGGCGGGGGAGAGACCCAGTACTTC. The chain combines TRBV6-5 with TRBJ2-5; the match to TRBD2 covers 7 bases. Per the germline V gene, CDR1 is MNHEY and CDR2 is SVGAGI. CDR3 length equals 14 residues. J was trimmed by 4 bases and V by 2 bases; bases with no gene match: 4.

V usage is TRBV27 and J usage is TRBJ2-7; possible D gene TRBD2, 6 bases. Germline V gene data show CDR1 as MNHEY and CDR2 as SMNVEV (reference sequence). The germline V and J ends were trimmed by 5 bases and 2 bases, with 10 bases remaining between them. This CDR3 spans 13 amino acids. CDR3 sequence reads: CASSGLPPYEQYF. Here the CDR3 DNA reads TGTGCCAGCAGTGGACTACCTCCCTACGAGCAGTACTTC.

The chain is built from TRBV5-6 and TRBJ1-1, with 7 bases aligning to TRBD1. CDR3 length: 15 residues. Per the germline V gene, CDR1 is SGHDT and CDR2 is YYEEEE. V dropped 4 bases and J dropped 5; count of bases not matched to a gene: 11. The CDR3 sequence: CASSLEGQAHTEAFF. The CDR3 DNA sequence: TGTGCCAGCAGCCTCGAAGGACAGGCGCATACTGAAGCTTTCTTT. The full variable domain, rest sourced from reference TRBV5-6 and TRBJ1-1, is DAGVTQSPTHLIKTRGQQVTLRCSPKSGHDTVSWYQQALGQGPQFIFQYYEEEERQRGNFPDRFSGHQFPNYSSELNVNALLLGDSALYLCASSLEGQAHTEAFFGQGTRLTVV.

The chain carries TRBV28 and TRBJ1-4; 9 positions agree with TRBD1. CDR1 is MDHEN and CDR2 is SYDVKM in the germline V gene. The CDR3 consists of 15 residues. V shed 5 bases and J 8 bases; nucleotides not matched to a gene: 9. The CDR3 sequence: CASSKGDRVGEKLFF. CDR3 in DNA: TGTGCCAGCAGTAAGGGGGACAGGGTGGGAGAAAAACTGTTTTTT.

This chain links TRBV6-1 with TRBJ1-2; the D is unclear. The CDR3 spans 14 residues. Germline V CDR1 and CDR2: MNHNS, SASEGT. Trimming cost V 2 bases and J 2 bases, with 9 bases left between them. Here the CDR3 reads CASSELPINYGYTF. The CDR3 nucleotides read TGTGCCAGCAGTGAACTTCCCATAAACTATGGCTACACCTTC.

The CDR3 protein is CASSGQTGYTGELFF. CDR3 sequence (DNA): TGTGCCAGCAGCGGACAAACAGGGTATACCGGGGAGCTGTTTTTT. The chain uses TRBV7-9 and TRBJ2-2; D might be TRBD1 (6 bases). V was shortened by 5 bases and J by 5 bases, with 15 bases between the two germline ends. The CDR3 has 15 residues. CDR1 and CDR2 from the germline V gene are SEHNR and FQNEAQ (reference sequence).

Regarding this clone: The same CDR3 is also encoded by other DNA sequences in this sample. The genes are TRBV5-6 and TRBJ2-1; D is uncertain. The CDR3 covers 12 residues. Between the trimmed V and J ends, which lost 4 bases and 7 bases, there was a span of 9 bases. Germline V CDR1 and CDR2: SGHDT, YYEEEE. Written as DNA, the CDR3 is TGTGCCAGCAGCCTGCTAGAAAATGAGCAGTTCTTC. As protein: CASSLLENEQFF.

This clone came up a few times. The rearrangement links TRBV4-1 to TRBJ2-1, with 11 bases fitting TRBD2. Germline CDR1 and CDR2: MGHRA and YSYEKL. J was trimmed by 6 bases and V by 1 base; bases with no gene match: 5. The CDR3 is made up of 16 amino acids. DNA of the CDR3: TGCGCCAGCAGCCAAGGGAGTAGCGGGGGGGTCAATGAGCAGTTCTTC. This encodes CASSQGSSGGVNEQFF.

This chain connects TRBV2 to TRBJ1-1; D not resolved. The CDR3 sequence is 14 residues long. V lost 4 bases and J 0 bases, leaving 9 bases between the germline ends. Germline CDR1 and CDR2: SNHLY and FYNNEI. CDR3 sequence: CASSADNMNTEAFF. DNA for the CDR3: TGTGCCAGCAGTGCTGACAATATGAACACTGAAGCTTTCTTT.

This chain connects TRBV15 to TRBJ2-7, with D possibly being TRBD1 (5 bases). This CDR3 has 12 amino acids. Trimming removed 8 bases from V and 0 bases from J, with 8 bases in between. The germline CDR1 and CDR2 sequences are LNHNV and YYDKDF (reference sequence). The CDR3 bases are TGTGCCACCCGAGACAGCTCCTACGAGCAGTACTTC. Amino acids: CATRDSSYEQYF.

The V and J genes are TRBV2 and TRBJ1-5, with 7 bases aligning to TRBD1. J lost 0 bases, V lost 6 bases, and 5 bases had no gene match. This CDR3 region has 15 residues. CDR1 and CDR2 (germline): SNHLY, FYNNEI. CDR3 sequence (DNA): TGTGCCAGCAGCCCCGGGACAGCTAGCAATCAGCCCCAGCATTTT. Translation: CASSPGTASNQPQHF. The full variable domain, with the rest looked up from reference TRBV2 and TRBJ1-5, is EPEVTQTPSHQVTQMGQEVILRCVPISNHLYFYWYRQILGQKVEFLVSFYNNEISEKSEIFDDQFSVERPDGSNFTLKIRSTKLEDSAMYFCASSPGTASNQPQHFGDGTRLSIL.

This sequence joins TRBV19 and TRBJ1-1; TRBD1 aligns across 7 bases. V shed 3 bases and J 0 bases; nucleotides not matched to a gene: 10. This CDR3 region has 17 residues. Germline CDR1 and CDR2: LNHDA and SQIVND (reference sequence). The CDR3 DNA sequence: TGTGCCAGTAGTATTGGAGGGGGCGGGTGGATGAACACTGAAGCTTTCTTT. Its protein is CASSIGGGGWMNTEAFF.

The rearrangement uses TRBV6-1 and TRBJ1-5, with D maybe TRBD1 (5 bases). The germline gives CDR1 MNHNS, CDR2 SASEGT. The CDR3 is 17 amino acids. Between the trimmed V and J ends, which lost 0 bases and 3 bases, there was a span of 15 bases. In DNA, the CDR3 is TGTGCCAGCAGTGAAGCAACGGCGGGGCTTCCCAATCAGCCCCAGCATTTT. Translated: CASSEATAGLPNQPQHF.

The chain links TRBV15 to TRBJ1-1; D is unclear. The CDR3 contains 14 residues. The V end lost 5 bases, the J end lost 1 base, and 11 bases lay between the germline ends. Germline lookup yields CDR1 LNHNV and CDR2 YYDKDF (reference sequence). In DNA form, the CDR3 reads TGTGCCACCAGCGGCCGGGCCCCGAACACTGAAGCTTTCTTT. It is translated as CATSGRAPNTEAFF. Based on the CDR3 plus reference TRBV15 and TRBJ1-1, the full variable domain is DAMVIQNPRYQVTQFGKPVTLSCSQTLNHNVMYWYQQKSSQAPKLLFHYYDKDFNNEADTPDNFQSRRPNTSFCFLDIRSPGLGDTAMYLCATSGRAPNTEAFFGQGTRLTVV.

This clone was recorded a few times. The identical CDR3 is also encoded by other nucleotide sequences in the sample. The rearrangement links TRBV9 to TRBJ2-7; tentatively, D is TRBD2 (6 bases). CDR1 and CDR2 (germline): SGDLS, YYNGEE. The CDR3 runs 13 residues. V shed 0 bases and J shed 6 bases, with 10 bases lying between them. CDR3 nucleotide sequence: TGTGCCAGCAGCGTAGCATTGGGAGGCGAGCAGTACGTC. It encodes CASSVALGGEQYV.

The chain joins TRBV5-1 to TRBJ2-1; 12 bases fit TRBD2. Germline assignment: CDR1 SGHRS and CDR2 YFSETQ. The CDR3 is made up of 14 amino acids. V lost 1 base to trimming and J lost 10 bases; unmatched junction nucleotides: 3. For the CDR3, the DNA is TGCGCCAGCAGCTTGTTACTAGCGGGGGGCGAGCAGTTCTTC. Translated: CASSLLLAGGEQFF.

This clone was detected only a few times. The V call is TRBV27, the J call TRBJ1-1; 7 bases agree with TRBD1. V trimming: 5 bases; J trimming: 5 bases; junction bases outside the gene matches: 11. The CDR3 runs 15 residues. The germline V gene has CDR1 MNHEY and CDR2 SMNVEV (reference sequence). The DNA for the CDR3 is TGTGCCAGCAGTCTAGGGACAGACCCGGGAACTGAAGCTTTCTTT. Translation: CASSLGTDPGTEAFF.

V usage is TRBV7-2 and J usage is TRBJ1-1, with D hard to call. This CDR3 has 13 amino acids. The germline CDR1 and CDR2 sequences are SGHTA and FQGNSA. Trimming took off 4 bases at V and 3 bases at J, with 9 bases between the two ends. The CDR3 loop reads CASSWHTDTEAFF. The CDR3 DNA sequence: TGTGCCAGCAGCTGGCACACTGACACTGAAGCTTTCTTT.

This chain links TRBV14 with TRBJ2-7; TRBD2 is a possible D gene (5 bases). Looked up from germline, CDR1 is SGHDN and CDR2 is FVKESK. Trimming pared 4 bases from V and 0 bases from J, leaving 10 bases between. The CDR3 consists of 14 residues. This chain's CDR3 is CASSPRGYSYEQYF. CDR3 bases: TGTGCCAGCAGCCCCCGGGGTTACTCCTACGAGCAGTACTTC.

The chain carries TRBV9 and TRBJ1-2; tentatively, D is TRBD1 (6 bases). V lost 0 bases and J lost 6, with 9 bases in between. The CDR3 spans 13 residues. CDR1 and CDR2 (germline): SGDLS, YYNGEE. The DNA of the CDR3 is TGTGCCAGCAGCGTAGTCCCAGGGGATGGCTACACCTTC. Its translation is CASSVVPGDGYTF.

The chain links TRBV28 to TRBJ1-5, with 8 bases fitting TRBD1. The CDR3 extends over 21 amino acids. V was clipped by 6 bases and J by 0 bases; unmatched bases: 22. Germline-derived CDR1 and CDR2 are MDHEN and SYDVKM. The CDR3 loop reads CASRNLSPGQGARYSNQPQHF. The CDR3 DNA reads TGTGCCAGCAGAAATCTTTCCCCGGGGCAGGGGGCCCGTTATAGCAATCAGCCCCAGCATTTT. Full variable domain (outside the CDR3, taken from reference TRBV28 and TRBJ1-5): DVKVTQSSRYLVKRTGEKVFLECVQDMDHENMFWYRQDPGLGLRLIYFSYDVKMKEKGDIPEGYSVSREKKERFSLILESASTNQTSMYLCASRNLSPGQGARYSNQPQHFGDGTRLSIL.

The J gene is TRBJ2-7, the V gene TRBV5-1, with D unclear. With 3 bases removed from V and 4 bases from J, the gap between germline ends came to 11 bases. Germline CDR1 reads SGHRS; CDR2 reads YFSETQ. The CDR3 extends over 13 amino acids. The DNA for the CDR3 is TGCGCCAGCAGCTCATCTCCGTCTTACGAGCAGTACTTC. Encoded protein: CASSSSPSYEQYF. Full variable domain (outside the CDR3, taken from reference TRBV5-1 and TRBJ2-7): KAGVTQTPRYLIKTRGQQVTLSCSPISGHRSVSWYQQTPGQGLQFLFEYFSETQRNKGNFPGRFSGRQFSNSRSEMNVSTLELGDSALYLCASSSSPSYEQYFGPGTRLTVT.

CDR3 coding DNA: TGTGCCAGCAGCTTGTGGCAATACTACGAGCAGTACTTC. Residues: CASSLWQYYEQYF. The chain joins TRBV5-5 to TRBJ2-7; D remains ambiguous. CDR1 is SGHKS, CDR2 YYEKEE, per germline (reference sequence). With 1 base removed from V and 3 bases from J, the gap between germline ends came to 8 bases. This CDR3 region has 13 residues.